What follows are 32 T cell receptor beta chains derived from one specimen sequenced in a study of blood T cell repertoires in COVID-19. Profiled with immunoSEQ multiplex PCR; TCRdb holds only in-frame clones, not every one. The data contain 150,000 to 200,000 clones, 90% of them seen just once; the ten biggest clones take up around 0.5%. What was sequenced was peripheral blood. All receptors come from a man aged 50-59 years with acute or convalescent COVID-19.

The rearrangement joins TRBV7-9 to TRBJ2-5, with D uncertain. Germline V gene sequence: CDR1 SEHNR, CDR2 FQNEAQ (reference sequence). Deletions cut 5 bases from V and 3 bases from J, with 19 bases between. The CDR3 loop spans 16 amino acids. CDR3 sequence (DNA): TGTGCCAGCAGCCTGACCCGCGGCAGCGTAAAAGAGACCCAGTACTTC. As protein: CASSLTRGSVKETQYF.

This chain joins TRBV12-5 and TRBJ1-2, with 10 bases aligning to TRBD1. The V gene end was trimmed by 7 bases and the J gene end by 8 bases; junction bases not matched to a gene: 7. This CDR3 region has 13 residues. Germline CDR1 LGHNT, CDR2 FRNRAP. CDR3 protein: CASAPDRGLGYTF. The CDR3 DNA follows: TGTGCTAGTGCCCCAGACAGGGGGCTCGGCTACACCTTC.

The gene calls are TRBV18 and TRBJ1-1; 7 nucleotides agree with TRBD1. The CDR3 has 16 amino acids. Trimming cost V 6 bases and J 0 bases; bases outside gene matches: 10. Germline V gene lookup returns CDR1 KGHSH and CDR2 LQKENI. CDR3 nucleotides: TGTGCCAGCTCGCTTCGACAGGGAACCTTGAACACTGAAGCTTTCTTT. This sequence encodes CASSLRQGTLNTEAFF.

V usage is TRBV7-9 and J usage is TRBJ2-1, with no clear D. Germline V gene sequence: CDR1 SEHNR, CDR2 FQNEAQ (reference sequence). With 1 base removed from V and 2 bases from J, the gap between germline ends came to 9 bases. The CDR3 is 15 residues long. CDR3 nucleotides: TGTGCCAGCAGCTTAGGTGATAGCACCTACAATGAGCAGTTCTTC. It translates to CASSLGDSTYNEQFF.

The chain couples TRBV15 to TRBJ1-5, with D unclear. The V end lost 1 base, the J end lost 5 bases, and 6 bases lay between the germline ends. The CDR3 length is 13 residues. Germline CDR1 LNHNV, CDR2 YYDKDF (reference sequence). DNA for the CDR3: TGTGCCACCAGCAGAGGAACACATCAGCCCCAGCATTTT. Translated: CATSRGTHQPQHF.

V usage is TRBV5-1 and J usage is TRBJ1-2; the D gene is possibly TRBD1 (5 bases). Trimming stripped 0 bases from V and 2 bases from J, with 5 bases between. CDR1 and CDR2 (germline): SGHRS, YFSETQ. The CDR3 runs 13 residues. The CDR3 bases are TGCGCCAGCAGCTTGGCAGGGAACTATGGCTACACCTTC. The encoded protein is CASSLAGNYGYTF.

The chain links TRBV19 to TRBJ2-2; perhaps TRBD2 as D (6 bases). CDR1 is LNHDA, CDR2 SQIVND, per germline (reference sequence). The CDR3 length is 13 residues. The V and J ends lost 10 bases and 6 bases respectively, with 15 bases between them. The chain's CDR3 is CATSGPSAGELFF. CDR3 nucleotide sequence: TGTGCCACCAGCGGGCCCTCCGCCGGGGAGCTGTTTTTT.

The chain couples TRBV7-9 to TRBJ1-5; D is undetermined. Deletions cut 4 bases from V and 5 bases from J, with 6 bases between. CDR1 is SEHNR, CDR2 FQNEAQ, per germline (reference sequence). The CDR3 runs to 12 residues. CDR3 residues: CASSWADQPQHF. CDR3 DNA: TGTGCCAGCAGCTGGGCAGATCAGCCCCAGCATTTT.

The CDR3 sequence: CASSLALTSGLRGEQFF. The CDR3 DNA reads as TGCGCCAGCAGCTTGGCCCTAACTAGCGGCTTACGAGGTGAGCAGTTCTTC. The chain links TRBV5-1 to TRBJ2-1, with 8 nucleotides matching TRBD2. V shed 0 bases, J shed 9 bases, and the junction held 14 bases outside the gene matches. The CDR3 is made up of 17 amino acids. The germline V gene has CDR1 SGHRS and CDR2 YFSETQ.

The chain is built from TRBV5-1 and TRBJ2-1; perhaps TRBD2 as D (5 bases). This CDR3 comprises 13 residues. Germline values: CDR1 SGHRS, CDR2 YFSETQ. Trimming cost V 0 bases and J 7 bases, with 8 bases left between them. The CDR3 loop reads CASSLELDNEQFF. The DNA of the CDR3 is TGCGCCAGCAGCTTGGAACTAGATAATGAGCAGTTCTTC.

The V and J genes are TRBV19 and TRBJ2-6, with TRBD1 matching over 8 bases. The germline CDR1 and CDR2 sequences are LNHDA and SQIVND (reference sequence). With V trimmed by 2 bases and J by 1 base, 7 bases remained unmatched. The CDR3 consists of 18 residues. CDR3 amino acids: CASSISGRGQSGANVLTF. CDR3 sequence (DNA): TGTGCCAGTAGTATATCGGGCAGGGGGCAATCTGGGGCCAACGTCCTGACTTTC.

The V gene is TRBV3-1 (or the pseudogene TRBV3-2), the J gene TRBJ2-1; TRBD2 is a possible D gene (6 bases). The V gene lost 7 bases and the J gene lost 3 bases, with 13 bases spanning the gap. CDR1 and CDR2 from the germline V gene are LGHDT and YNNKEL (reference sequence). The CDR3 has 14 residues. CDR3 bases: TGTGCCAGCACCTCGGGGGAGGTCTACAATGAGCAGTTCTTC. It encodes CASTSGEVYNEQFF.

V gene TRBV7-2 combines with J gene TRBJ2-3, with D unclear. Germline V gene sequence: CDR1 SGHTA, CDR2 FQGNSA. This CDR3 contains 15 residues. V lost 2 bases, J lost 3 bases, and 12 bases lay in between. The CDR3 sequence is CASSLWASHTDTQYF. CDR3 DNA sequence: TGTGCCAGCAGCTTATGGGCCTCTCATACAGATACGCAGTATTTT.

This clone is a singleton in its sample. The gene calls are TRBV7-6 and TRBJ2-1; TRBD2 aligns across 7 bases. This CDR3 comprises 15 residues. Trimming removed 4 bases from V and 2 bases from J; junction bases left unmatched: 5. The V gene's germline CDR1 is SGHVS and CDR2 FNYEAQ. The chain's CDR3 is CASSYGAGAYNEQFF. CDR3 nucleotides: TGTGCCAGCAGCTATGGGGCGGGAGCCTACAATGAGCAGTTCTTC.

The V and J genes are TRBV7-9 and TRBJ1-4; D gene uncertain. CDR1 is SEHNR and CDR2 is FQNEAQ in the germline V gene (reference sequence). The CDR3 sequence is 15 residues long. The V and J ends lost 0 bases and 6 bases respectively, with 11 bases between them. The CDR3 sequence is CASSLARGEDEKLFF. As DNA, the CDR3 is TGTGCCAGCAGCTTAGCGCGCGGGGAGGATGAAAAACTGTTTTTT. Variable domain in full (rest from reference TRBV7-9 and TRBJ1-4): DTGVSQNPRHKITKRGQNVTFRCDPISEHNRLYWYRQTLGQGPEFLTYFQNEAQLEKSRLLSDRFSAERPKGSFSTLEIQRTEQGDSAMYLCASSLARGEDEKLFFGSGTQLSVL.

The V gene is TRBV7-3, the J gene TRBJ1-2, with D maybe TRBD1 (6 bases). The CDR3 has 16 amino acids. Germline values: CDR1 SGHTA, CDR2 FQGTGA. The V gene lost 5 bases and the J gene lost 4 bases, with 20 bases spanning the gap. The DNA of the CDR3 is TGTGCCAGCAGCCCCCCCCAGACGGACAGCCTCTATGGCTACACCTTC. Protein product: CASSPPQTDSLYGYTF.

CDR3 sequence: CASTFSGGSNYGYTF. The CDR3 nucleotides read TGTGCCAGCACGTTTTCAGGGGGGTCTAACTATGGCTACACCTTC. This chain connects TRBV9 to TRBJ1-2; 7 bases agree with TRBD1. The germline V gene encodes CDR1 SGDLS and CDR2 YYNGEE. The CDR3 is made up of 15 amino acids. V trimming: 6 bases; J trimming: 0 bases; junction bases outside the gene matches: 8.

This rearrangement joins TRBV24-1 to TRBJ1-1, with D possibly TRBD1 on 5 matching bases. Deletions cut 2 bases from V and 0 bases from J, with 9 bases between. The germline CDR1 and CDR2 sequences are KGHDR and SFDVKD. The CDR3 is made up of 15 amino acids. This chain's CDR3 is CATSDSQDMNTEAFF. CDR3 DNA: TGTGCCACCAGTGATTCTCAGGACATGAACACTGAAGCTTTCTTT.

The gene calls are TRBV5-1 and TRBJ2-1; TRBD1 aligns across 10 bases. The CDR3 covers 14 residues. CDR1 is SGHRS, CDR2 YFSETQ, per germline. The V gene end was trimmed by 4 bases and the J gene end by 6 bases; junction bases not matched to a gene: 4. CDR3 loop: CASSQGQGGNEQFF. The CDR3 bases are TGCGCCAGCAGCCAAGGACAGGGGGGCAATGAGCAGTTCTTC.

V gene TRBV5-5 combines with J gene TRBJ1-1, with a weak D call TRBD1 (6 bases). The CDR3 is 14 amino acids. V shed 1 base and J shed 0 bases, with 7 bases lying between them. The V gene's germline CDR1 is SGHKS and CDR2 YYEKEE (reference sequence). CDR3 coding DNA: TGTGCCAGCAGCTTGTACAGGGTGAACACTGAAGCTTTCTTT. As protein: CASSLYRVNTEAFF.

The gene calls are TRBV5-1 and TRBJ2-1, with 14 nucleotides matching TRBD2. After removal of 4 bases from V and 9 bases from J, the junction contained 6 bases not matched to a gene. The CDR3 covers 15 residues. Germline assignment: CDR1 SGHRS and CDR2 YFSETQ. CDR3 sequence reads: CASSTGLAGGSEQFF. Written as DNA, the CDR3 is TGCGCCAGCAGCACAGGACTAGCGGGAGGCAGTGAGCAGTTCTTC.

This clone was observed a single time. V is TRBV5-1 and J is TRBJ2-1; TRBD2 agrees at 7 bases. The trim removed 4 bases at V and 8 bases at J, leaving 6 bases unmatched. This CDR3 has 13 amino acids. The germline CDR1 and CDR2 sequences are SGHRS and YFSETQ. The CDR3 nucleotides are TGCGCCAGCAGCACAGAGCGGGGAGATGAGCAGTTCTTC. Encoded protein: CASSTERGDEQFF.

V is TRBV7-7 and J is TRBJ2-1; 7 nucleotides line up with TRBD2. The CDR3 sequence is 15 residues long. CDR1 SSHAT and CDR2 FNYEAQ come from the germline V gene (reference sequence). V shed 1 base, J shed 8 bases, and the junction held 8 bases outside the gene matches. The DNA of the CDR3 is TGTGCCAGCAGCTTAGGTGGGAGCGGGGCGGATGAGCAGTTCTTC. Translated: CASSLGGSGADEQFF.

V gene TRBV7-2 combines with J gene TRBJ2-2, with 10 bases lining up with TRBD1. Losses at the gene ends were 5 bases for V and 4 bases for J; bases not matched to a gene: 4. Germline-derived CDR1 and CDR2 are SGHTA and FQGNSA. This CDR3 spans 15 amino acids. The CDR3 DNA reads TGTGCCAGCAGCCCCCGGACAGGGGGCACCGGGGAGCTGTTTTTT. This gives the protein CASSPRTGGTGELFF. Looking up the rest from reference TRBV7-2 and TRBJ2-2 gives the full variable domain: GAGVSQSPSNKVTEKGKDVELRCDPISGHTALYWYRQSLGQGLEFLIYFQGNSAPDKSGLPSDRFSAERTGGSVSTLTIQRTQQEDSAVYLCASSPRTGGTGELFFGEGSRLTVL.

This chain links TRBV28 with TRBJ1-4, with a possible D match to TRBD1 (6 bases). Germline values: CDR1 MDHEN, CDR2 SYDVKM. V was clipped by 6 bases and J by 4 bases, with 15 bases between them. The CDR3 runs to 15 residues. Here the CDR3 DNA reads TGTGCCAGCAGCGGGCGGACAGAGCTTAATGAAAAACTGTTTTTT. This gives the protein CASSGRTELNEKLFF. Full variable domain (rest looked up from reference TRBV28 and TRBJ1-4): DVKVTQSSRYLVKRTGEKVFLECVQDMDHENMFWYRQDPGLGLRLIYFSYDVKMKEKGDIPEGYSVSREKKERFSLILESASTNQTSMYLCASSGRTELNEKLFFGSGTQLSVL.

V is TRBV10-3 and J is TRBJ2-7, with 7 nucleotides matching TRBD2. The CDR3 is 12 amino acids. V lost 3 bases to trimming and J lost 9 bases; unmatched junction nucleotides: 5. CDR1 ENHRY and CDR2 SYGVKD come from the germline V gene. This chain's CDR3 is CAISEAGRGQYV. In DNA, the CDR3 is TGTGCCATCAGTGAAGCGGGGAGGGGGCAGTACGTC.

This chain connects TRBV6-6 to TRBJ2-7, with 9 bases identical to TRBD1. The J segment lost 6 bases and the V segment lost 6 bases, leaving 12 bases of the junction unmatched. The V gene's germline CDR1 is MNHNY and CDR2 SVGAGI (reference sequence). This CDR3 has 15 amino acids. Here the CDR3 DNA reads TGTGCCAGCAGCCTTCGGGGACAGGGATGGGCCGAGCAGTACTTC. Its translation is CASSLRGQGWAEQYF.

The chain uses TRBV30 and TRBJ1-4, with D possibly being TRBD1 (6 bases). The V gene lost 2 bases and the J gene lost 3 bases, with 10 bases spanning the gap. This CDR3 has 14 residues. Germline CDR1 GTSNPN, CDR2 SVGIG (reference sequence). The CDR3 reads CAWSRDTSNEKLFF. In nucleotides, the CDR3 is TGTGCCTGGAGTCGGGACACTTCTAATGAAAAACTGTTTTTT.

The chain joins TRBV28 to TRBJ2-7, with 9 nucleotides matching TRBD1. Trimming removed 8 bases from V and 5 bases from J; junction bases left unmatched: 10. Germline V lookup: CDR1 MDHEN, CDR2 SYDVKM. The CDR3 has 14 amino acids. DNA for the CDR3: TGTGCCAGCGGAAGCCGGGACAGGGCCCACGAGCAGTACGTC. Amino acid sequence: CASGSRDRAHEQYV.

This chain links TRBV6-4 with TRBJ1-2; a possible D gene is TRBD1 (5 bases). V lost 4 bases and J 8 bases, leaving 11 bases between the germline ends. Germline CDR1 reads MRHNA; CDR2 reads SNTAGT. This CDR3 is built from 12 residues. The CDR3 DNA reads TGTGCCAGCAGTGCCCAGGGTATCGGCTACACCTTC. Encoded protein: CASSAQGIGYTF.

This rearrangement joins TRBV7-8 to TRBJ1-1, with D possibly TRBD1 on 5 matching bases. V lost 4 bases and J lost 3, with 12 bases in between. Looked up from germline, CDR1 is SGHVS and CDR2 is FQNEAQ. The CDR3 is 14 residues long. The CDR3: CASSSGTGDTEAFF. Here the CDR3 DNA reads TGTGCCAGCAGCTCTGGGACGGGGGACACTGAAGCTTTCTTT. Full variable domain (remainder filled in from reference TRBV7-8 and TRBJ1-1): GAGVSQSPRYKVAKRGQDVALRCDPISGHVSLFWYQQALGQGPEFLTYFQNEAQLDKSGLPSDRFFAERPEGSVSTLKIQRTQQEDSAVYLCASSSGTGDTEAFFGQGTRLTVV.

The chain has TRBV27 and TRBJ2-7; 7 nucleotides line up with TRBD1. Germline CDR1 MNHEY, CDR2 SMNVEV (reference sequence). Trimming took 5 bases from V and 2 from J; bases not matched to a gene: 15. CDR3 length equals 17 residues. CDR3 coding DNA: TGTGCCAGCAGTCGATCTCCCCCGGGACAGATAACCTACGAGCAGTACTTC. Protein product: CASSRSPPGQITYEQYF.